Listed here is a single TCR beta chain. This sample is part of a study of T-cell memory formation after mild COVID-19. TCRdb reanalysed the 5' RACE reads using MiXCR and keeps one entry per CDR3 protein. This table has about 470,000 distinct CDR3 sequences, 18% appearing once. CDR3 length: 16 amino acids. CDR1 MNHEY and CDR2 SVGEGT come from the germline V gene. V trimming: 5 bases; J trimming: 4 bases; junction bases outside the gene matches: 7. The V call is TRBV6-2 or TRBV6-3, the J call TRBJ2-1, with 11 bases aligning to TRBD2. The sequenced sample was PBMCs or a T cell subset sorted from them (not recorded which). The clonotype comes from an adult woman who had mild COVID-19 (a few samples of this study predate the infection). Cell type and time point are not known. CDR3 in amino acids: CASSRSRLAGYNEQFF. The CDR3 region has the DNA TGTGCCAGCAGTCGATCCCGACTAGCGGGGTACAATGAGCAGTTCTTC.